One and the same sample provided the 6 T cell receptor beta chains below, sequenced in a study of T-cell reconstitution after alpha-beta-depleted transplantation in children. Library preparation (for TCRbeta) was performed with unique molecular identifiers. TCRdb re-analysed the PCR reads in MiXCR, keeping a single row per CDR3 protein. Here the sample spans about 200,000 distinct CDR3 sequences, approximately 17% being singletons. The source material was PBMCs, mostly from graft donor cells, sampled 360 days after TCRalphabeta/CD19-depleted stem cell transplant. All receptors come from a male patient between 2 and 15 years old who had a stem cell transplant for acute lymphoblastic leukemia, so the T cells may come from the graft donor.

This chain uses TRBV12-3 or TRBV12-4 with TRBJ1-3; D unclear. V was shortened by 8 bases and J by 0 bases, with 17 bases between the two germline ends. The CDR3 has 16 amino acids. The CDR3, as DNA: TGTGCCAGCTCCATAAAGGGCCCGAGCTCTGGAAACACCATATATTTT. Protein: CASSIKGPSSGNTIYF.

The V gene is TRBV5-6, the J gene TRBJ2-7; a weak D match, TRBD1 (6 bases). Germline CDR1 is SGHDT and CDR2 is YYEEEE. Trimming removed 1 base from V and 3 bases from J, with 11 bases in between. The CDR3 length is 14 residues. CDR3 nucleotide sequence: TGTGCCAGCAGCTTGACAGGGTCCGTCTACGAGCAGTACTTC. Protein: CASSLTGSVYEQYF.

The chain carries TRBV28 and TRBJ2-5; 11 bases map to TRBD2. After removal of 5 bases from V and 1 base from J, the junction contained 12 bases not matched to a gene. CDR3 length: 18 residues. The germline V gene has CDR1 MDHEN and CDR2 SYDVKM. The CDR3 is CASSAGTSGSGRQETQYF. The CDR3 nucleotides are TGTGCCAGCAGTGCCGGGACTAGCGGATCCGGACGCCAAGAGACCCAGTACTTC. The variable domain in full, with the rest retrieved from reference TRBV28 and TRBJ2-5, is DVKVTQSSRYLVKRTGEKVFLECVQDMDHENMFWYRQDPGLGLRLIYFSYDVKMKEKGDIPEGYSVSREKKERFSLILESASTNQTSMYLCASSAGTSGSGRQETQYFGPGTRLLVL.

This clonotype came up once. This CDR3 is CASGSAGPYNEQFF. The CDR3 DNA reads as TGTGCCAGTGGGAGTGCGGGGCCCTACAATGAGCAGTTCTTC. The chain links TRBV19 to TRBJ2-1, with TRBD2 as a possible D gene (6 bases). In germline, CDR1 is LNHDA, CDR2 SQIVND (reference sequence). Trimming removed 8 bases from V and 2 bases from J, with 13 bases in between. The CDR3 has 14 amino acids.

A few counts support this clonotype. The CDR3 DNA reads as TGTGCCAGCAGCCAAGAGCGGGCGGGGGGTACAGATACGCAGTATTTT. Translation gives CASSQERAGGTDTQYF. The chain couples TRBV3-1 to TRBJ2-3, with 8 bases lining up with TRBD2. Germline V gives CDR1 LGHDT, CDR2 YNNKEL (reference sequence). The CDR3 has 16 residues. Unmatched junction bases numbered 5, after V lost 0 bases and J lost 3 bases.

This clonotype was observed a handful of times. The chain has TRBV4-3 and TRBJ2-2; D unclear. Between the trimmed V and J ends, which lost 0 bases and 7 bases, there was a span of 9 bases. The CDR3 is 14 amino acids. CDR1 LGHNA and CDR2 YSLEER come from the germline V gene. CDR3 amino acids: CASSQDLSVGELFF. The CDR3 bases are TGCGCCAGCAGCCAAGATCTAAGCGTCGGGGAGCTGTTTTTT.